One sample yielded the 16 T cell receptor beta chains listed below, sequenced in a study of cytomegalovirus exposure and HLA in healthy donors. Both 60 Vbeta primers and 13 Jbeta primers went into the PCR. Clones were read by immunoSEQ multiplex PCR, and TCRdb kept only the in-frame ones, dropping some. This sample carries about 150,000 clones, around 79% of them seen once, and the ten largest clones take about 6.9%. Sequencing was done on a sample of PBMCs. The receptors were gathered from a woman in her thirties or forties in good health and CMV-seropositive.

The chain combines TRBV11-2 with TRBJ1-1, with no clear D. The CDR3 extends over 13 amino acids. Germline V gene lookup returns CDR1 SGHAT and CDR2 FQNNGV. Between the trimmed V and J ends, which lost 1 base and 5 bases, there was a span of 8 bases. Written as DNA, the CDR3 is TGTGCCAGCAGCTTAGGACGAGGGACTGAAGCTTTCTTT. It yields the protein CASSLGRGTEAFF.

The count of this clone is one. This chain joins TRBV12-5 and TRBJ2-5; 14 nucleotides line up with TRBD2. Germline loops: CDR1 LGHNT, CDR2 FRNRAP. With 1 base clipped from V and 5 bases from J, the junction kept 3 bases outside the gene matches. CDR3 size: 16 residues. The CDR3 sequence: CASGLGTSGGSETQYF. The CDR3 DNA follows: TGTGCTAGTGGTTTGGGGACTAGCGGGGGGTCCGAGACCCAGTACTTC. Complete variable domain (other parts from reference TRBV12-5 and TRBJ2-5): DARVTQTPRHKVTEMGQEVTMRCQPILGHNTVFWYRQTMMQGLELLAYFRNRAPLDDSGMPKDRFSAEMPDATLATLKIQPSEPRDSAVYFCASGLGTSGGSETQYFGPGTRLLVL.

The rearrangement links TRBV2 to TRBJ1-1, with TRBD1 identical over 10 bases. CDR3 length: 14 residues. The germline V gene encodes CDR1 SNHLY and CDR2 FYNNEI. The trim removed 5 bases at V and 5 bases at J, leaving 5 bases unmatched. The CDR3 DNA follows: TGTGCCAGCAGTAGACCGGGACAGGGGACTGAAGCTTTCTTT. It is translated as CASSRPGQGTEAFF.

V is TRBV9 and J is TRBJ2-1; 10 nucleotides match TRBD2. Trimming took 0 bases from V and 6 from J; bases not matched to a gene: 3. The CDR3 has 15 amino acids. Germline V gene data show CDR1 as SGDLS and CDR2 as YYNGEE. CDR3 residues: CASSVGPSGGNEQFF. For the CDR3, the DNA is TGTGCCAGCAGCGTAGGCCCTAGCGGGGGCAATGAGCAGTTCTTC.

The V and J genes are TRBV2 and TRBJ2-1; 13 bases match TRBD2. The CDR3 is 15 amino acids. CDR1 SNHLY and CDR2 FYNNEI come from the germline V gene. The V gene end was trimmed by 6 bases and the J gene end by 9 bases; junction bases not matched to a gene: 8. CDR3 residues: CASSRMTSGGSEQFF. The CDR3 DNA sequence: TGTGCCAGCAGCCGCATGACTAGCGGGGGGAGTGAGCAGTTCTTC.

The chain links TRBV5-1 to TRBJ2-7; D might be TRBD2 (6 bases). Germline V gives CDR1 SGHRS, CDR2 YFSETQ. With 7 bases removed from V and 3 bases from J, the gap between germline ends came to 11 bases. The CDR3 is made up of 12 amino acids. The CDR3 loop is CASRLDSYEQYF. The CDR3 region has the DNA TGCGCCAGCCGACTAGATAGCTACGAGCAGTACTTC.

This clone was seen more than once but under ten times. The CDR3 sequence is CASSEAGAPNEQYF. The CDR3 DNA follows: TGTGCCAGCAGTGAAGCAGGGGCACCCAACGAGCAGTACTTC. The chain couples TRBV6-1 to TRBJ2-7, with D possibly matching TRBD1 (5 bases). This CDR3 spans 14 amino acids. The germline gives CDR1 MNHNS, CDR2 SASEGT. Trimming removed 0 bases from V and 5 bases from J, with 11 bases in between.

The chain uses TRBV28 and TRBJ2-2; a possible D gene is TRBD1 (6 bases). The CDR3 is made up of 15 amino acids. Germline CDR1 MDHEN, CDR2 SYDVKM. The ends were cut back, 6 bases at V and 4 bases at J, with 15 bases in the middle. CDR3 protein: CASRVSGTSTGELFF. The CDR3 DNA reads TGTGCCAGCAGGGTATCCGGGACATCCACCGGGGAGCTGTTTTTT.

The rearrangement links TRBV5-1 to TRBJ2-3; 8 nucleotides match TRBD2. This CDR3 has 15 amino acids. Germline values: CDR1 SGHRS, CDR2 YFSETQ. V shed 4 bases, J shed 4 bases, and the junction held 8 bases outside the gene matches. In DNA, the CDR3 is TGCGCCAGCAGCACGGGGACTAGTTCAGCAGATACGCAGTATTTT. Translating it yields CASSTGTSSADTQYF.

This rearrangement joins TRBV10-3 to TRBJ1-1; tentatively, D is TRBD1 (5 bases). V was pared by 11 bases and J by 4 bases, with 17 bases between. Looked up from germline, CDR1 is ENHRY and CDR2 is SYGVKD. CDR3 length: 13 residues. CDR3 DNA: TGTGCCGTCCAAGGGCAGGACACCACTGAAGCTTTCTTT. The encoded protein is CAVQGQDTTEAFF.

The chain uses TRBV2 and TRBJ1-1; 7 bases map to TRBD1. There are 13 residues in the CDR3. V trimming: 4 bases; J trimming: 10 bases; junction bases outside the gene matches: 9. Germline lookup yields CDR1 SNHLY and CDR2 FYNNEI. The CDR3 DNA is TGTGCCAGCAGTGCTCTACAGGGGTGGGGAGCTTTCTTT. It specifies CASSALQGWGAFF.

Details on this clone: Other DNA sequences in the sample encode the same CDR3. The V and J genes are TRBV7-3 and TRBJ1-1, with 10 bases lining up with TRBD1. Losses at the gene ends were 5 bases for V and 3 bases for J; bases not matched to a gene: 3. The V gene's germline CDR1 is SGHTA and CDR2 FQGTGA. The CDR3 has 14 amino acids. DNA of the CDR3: TGTGCCAGCAGCCGACAGGGGGCAGACACTGAAGCTTTCTTT. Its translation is CASSRQGADTEAFF.

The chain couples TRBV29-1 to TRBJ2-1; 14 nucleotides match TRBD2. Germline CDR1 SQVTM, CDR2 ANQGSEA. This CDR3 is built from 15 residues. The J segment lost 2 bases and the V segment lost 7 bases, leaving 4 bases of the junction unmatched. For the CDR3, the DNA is TGCAGCGCCCCGGGACTAGCGGGGGCCTACAATGAGCAGTTCTTC. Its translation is CSAPGLAGAYNEQFF.

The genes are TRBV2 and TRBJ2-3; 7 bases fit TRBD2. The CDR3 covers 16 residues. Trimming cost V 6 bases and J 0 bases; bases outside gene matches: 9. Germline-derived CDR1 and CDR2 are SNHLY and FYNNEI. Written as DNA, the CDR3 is TGTGCCAGCAGGGAGTATGCGGGGGTTAGCACAGATACGCAGTATTTT. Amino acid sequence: CASREYAGVSTDTQYF. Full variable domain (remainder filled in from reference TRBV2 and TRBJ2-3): EPEVTQTPSHQVTQMGQEVILRCVPISNHLYFYWYRQILGQKVEFLVSFYNNEISEKSEIFDDQFSVERPDGSNFTLKIRSTKLEDSAMYFCASREYAGVSTDTQYFGPGTRLTVL.

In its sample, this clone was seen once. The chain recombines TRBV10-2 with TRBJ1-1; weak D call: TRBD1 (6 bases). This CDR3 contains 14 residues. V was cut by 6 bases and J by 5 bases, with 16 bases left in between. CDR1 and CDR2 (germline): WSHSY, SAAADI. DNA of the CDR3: TGCGCCAGCAGGGCCCAAGGGGGGGGTACTGAAGCTTTCTTT. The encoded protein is CASRAQGGGTEAFF.

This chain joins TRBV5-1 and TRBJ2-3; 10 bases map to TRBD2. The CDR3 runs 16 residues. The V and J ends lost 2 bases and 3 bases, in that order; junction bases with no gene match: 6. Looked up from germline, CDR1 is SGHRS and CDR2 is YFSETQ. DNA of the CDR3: TGCGCCAGCAGCTTTCAACTAGCGGGGACAACAGATACGCAGTATTTT. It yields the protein CASSFQLAGTTDTQYF.